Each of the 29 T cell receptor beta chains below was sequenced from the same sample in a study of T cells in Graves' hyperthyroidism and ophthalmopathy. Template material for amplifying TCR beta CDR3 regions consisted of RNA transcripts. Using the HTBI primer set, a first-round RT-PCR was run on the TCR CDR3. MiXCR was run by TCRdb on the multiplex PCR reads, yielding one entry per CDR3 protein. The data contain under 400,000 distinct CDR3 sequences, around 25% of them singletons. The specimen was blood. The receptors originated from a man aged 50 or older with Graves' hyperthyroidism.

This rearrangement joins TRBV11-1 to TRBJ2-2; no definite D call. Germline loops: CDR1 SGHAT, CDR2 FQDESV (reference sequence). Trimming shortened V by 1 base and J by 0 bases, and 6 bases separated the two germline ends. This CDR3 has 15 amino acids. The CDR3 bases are TGTGCCAGCAGCTTAGAGTCTTCGAACACCGGGGAGCTGTTTTTT. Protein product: CASSLESSNTGELFF.

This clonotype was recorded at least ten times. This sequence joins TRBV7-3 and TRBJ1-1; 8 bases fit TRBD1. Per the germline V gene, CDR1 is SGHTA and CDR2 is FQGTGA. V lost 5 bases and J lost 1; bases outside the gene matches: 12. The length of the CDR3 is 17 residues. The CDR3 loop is CASSPLRTGRRNTEAFF. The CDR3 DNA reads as TGTGCCAGCAGCCCATTAAGGACAGGGCGGCGGAACACTGAAGCTTTCTTT. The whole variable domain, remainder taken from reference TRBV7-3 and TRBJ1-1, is GAGVSQTPSNKVTEKGKYVELRCDPISGHTALYWYRQSLGQGPEFLIYFQGTGAADDSGLPNDRFFAVRPEGSVSTLKIQRTERGDSAVYLCASSPLRTGRRNTEAFFGQGTRLTVV.

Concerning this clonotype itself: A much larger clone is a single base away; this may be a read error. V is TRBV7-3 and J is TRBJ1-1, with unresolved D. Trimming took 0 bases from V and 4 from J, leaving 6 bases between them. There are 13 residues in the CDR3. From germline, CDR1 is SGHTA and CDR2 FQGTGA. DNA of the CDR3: TGTGCCAGCAGCTTAACGGCAGCCACTGAAGCTTTCTTT. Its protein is CASSLTAATEAFF.

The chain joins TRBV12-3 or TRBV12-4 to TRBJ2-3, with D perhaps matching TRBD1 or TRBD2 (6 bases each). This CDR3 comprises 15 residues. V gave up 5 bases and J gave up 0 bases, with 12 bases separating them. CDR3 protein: CASSPVGGSTDTQYF. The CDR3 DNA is TGTGCCAGCAGTCCGGTAGGGGGGAGCACAGATACGCAGTATTTT.

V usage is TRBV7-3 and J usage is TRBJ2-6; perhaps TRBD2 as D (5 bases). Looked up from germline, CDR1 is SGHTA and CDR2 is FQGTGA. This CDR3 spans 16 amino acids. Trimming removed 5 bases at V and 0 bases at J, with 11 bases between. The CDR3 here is CASSPERRSGANVLTF. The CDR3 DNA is TGTGCCAGCAGCCCGGAGCGGCGCTCTGGGGCCAACGTCCTGACTTTC.

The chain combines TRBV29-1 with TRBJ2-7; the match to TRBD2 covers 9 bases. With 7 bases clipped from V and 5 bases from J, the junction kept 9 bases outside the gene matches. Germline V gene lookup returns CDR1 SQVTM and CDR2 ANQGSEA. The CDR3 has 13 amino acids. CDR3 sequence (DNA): TGCAGCGCCTGCGCTAGCGGGAACCACGAGCAGTACTTC. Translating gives CSACASGNHEQYF.

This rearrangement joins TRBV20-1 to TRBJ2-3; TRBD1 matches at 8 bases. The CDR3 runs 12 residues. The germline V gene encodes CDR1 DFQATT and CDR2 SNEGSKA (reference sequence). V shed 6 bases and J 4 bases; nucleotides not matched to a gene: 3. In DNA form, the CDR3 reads TGCAGTGCAACCAGGGGGCCAGATACGCAGTATTTT. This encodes CSATRGPDTQYF.

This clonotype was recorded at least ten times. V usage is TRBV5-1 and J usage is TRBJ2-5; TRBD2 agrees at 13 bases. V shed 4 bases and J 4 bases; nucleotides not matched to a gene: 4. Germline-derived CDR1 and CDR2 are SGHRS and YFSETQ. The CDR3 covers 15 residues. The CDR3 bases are TGCGCCAGCAGCCACGGACTAGCGGGAGCAGAGACCCAGTACTTC. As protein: CASSHGLAGAETQYF. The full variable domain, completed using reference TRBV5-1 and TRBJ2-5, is KAGVTQTPRYLIKTRGQQVTLSCSPISGHRSVSWYQQTPGQGLQFLFEYFSETQRNKGNFPGRFSGRQFSNSRSEMNVSTLELGDSALYLCASSHGLAGAETQYFGPGTRLLVL.

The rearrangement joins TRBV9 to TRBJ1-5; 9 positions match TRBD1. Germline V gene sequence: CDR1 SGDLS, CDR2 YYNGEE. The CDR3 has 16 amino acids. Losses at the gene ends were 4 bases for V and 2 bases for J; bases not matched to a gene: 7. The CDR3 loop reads CASSPGTGYGNQPQHF. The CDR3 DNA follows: TGTGCCAGCAGCCCGGGGACAGGGTACGGCAATCAGCCCCAGCATTTT.

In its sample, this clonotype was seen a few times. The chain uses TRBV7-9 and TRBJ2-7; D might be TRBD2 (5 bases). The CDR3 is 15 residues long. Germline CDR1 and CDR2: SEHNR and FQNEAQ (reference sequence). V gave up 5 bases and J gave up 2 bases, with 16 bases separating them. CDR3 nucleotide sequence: TGTGCCAGCAGCCCGGCTCGGGAAAACCCCTACGAGCAGTACTTC. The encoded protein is CASSPARENPYEQYF. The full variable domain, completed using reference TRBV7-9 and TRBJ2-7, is DTGVSQNPRHKITKRGQNVTFRCDPISEHNRLYWYRQTLGQGPEFLTYFQNEAQLEKSRLLSDRFSAERPKGSFSTLEIQRTEQGDSAMYLCASSPARENPYEQYFGPGTRLTVT.

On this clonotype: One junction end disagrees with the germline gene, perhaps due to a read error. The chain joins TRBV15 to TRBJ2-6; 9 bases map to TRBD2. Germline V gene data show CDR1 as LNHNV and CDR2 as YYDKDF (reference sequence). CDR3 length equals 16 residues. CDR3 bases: TGTGGCACCGGGGCTAGCGGGATTTCTGGGGCCAACGTCCTGACTTTC. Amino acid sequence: CGTGASGISGANVLTF.

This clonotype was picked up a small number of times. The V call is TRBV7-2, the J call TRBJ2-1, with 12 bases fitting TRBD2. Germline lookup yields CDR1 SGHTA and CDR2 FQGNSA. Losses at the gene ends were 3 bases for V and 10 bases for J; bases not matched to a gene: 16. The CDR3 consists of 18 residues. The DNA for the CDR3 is TGTGCCAGCAGCTTGGATTACCCGCGACTAGCGGGAGTAGGGGAGCAGTTCTTC. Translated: CASSLDYPRLAGVGEQFF.

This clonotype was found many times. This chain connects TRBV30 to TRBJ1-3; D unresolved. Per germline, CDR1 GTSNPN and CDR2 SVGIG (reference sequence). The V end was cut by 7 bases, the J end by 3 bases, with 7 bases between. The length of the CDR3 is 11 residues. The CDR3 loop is CASPDGNTIYF. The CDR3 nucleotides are TGTGCCTCCCCCGATGGAAACACCATATATTTT.

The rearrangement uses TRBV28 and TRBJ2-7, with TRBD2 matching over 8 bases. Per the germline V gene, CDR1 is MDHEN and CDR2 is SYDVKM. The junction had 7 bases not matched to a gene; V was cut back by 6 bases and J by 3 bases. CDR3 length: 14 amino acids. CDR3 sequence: CASSLGRASYEQYF. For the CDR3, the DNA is TGTGCCAGCAGCCTCGGGAGGGCTAGCTACGAGCAGTACTTC.

The CDR3, as DNA: TGTGCCAGCTCACCCCGAGCAGGGCTCAATGAGCAGTTCTTC. Its translation: CASSPRAGLNEQFF. The chain has TRBV18 and TRBJ2-1, with D maybe TRBD1 (5 bases). The CDR3 extends over 14 amino acids. Trimming shortened V by 3 bases and J by 6 bases, and 12 bases separated the two germline ends. Germline CDR1 reads KGHSH; CDR2 reads LQKENI.

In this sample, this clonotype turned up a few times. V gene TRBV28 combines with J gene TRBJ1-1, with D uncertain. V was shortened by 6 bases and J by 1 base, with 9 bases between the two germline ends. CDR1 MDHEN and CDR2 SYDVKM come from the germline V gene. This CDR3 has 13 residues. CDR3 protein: CASSTTPNTEAFF. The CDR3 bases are TGTGCCAGCAGCACCACACCGAACACTGAAGCTTTCTTT.

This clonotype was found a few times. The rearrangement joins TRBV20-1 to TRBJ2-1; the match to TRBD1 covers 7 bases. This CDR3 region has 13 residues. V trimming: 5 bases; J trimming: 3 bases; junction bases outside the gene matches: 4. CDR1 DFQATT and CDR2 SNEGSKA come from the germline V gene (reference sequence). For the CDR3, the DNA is TGCAGTGCTTTTGGACAGGACTACAATGAGCAGTTCTTC. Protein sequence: CSAFGQDYNEQFF.

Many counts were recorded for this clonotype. The CDR3 DNA reads as TGTGCCGACCGCCGTGCAGGGGAAGAGACCCAGTACTTC. Protein sequence: CADRRAGEETQYF. The V and J genes are TRBV6-1 and TRBJ2-5; D perhaps matches TRBD1 (6 bases). The germline V and J ends were trimmed by 11 bases and 3 bases, with 16 bases remaining between them. The CDR3 is 13 residues long. Per the germline V gene, CDR1 is MNHNS and CDR2 is SASEGT.

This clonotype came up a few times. The CDR3 sequence: CASSGSGASDEQYF. CDR3 DNA: TGTGCCAGCAGCGGCAGCGGGGCCTCTGACGAGCAGTACTTC. This sequence joins TRBV9 and TRBJ2-7; 7 bases line up with TRBD2. Germline assignment: CDR1 SGDLS and CDR2 YYNGEE. V lost 3 bases to trimming and J lost 5 bases; unmatched junction nucleotides: 8. This CDR3 is 14 amino acids long.

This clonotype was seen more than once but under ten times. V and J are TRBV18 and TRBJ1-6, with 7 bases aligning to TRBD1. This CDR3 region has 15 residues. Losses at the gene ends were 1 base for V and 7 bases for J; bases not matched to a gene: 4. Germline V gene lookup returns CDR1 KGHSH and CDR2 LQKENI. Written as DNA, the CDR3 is TGTGCCAGCTCACCACGGGACAGCGAGAATTCACCCCTCCACTTT. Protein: CASSPRDSENSPLHF.

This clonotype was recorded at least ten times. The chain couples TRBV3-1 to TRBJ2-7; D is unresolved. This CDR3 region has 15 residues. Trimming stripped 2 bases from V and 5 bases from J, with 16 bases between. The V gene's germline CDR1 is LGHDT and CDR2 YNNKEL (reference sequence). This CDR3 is CASSQTAWQVDEQYF. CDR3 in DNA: TGTGCCAGCAGCCAAACCGCGTGGCAAGTTGACGAGCAGTACTTC.

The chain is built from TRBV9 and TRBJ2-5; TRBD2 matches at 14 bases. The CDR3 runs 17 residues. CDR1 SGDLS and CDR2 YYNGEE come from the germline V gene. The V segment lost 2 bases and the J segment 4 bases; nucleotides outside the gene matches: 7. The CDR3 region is CASSVTSGRALGETQYF. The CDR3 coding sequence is TGTGCCAGCAGCGTGACTAGCGGGAGGGCCCTCGGAGAGACCCAGTACTTC.

The DNA of the CDR3 is TGCAGCGGCAGTCGTTACGGGGAGCTGTTTTTT. It encodes CSGSRYGELFF. The rearrangement uses TRBV29-1 and TRBJ2-2; D is undetermined. The CDR3 totals 11 residues. With 7 bases removed from V and 7 bases from J, the gap between germline ends came to 10 bases. Germline loops: CDR1 SQVTM, CDR2 ANQGSEA.

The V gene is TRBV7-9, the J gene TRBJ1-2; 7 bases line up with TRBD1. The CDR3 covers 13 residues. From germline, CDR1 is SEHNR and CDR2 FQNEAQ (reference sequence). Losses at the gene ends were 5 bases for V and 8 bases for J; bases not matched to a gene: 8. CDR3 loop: CASSRDRARGYTF. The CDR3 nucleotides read TGTGCCAGCAGCAGAGACAGGGCCCGCGGCTACACCTTC.

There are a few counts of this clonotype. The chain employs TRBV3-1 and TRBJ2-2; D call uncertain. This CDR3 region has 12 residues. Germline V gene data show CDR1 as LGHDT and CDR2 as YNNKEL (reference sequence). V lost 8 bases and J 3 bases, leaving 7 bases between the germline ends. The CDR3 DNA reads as TGTGCCAGCCGAGCATACACCGGGGAGCTGTTTTTT. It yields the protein CASRAYTGELFF.

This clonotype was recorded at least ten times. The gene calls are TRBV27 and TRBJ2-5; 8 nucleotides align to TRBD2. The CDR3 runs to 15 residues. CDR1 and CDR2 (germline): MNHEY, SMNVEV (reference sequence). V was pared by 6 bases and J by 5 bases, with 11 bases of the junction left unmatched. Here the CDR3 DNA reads TGTGCCAGCAGCCCCTCTACCACGGGAGGGGAGACCCAGTACTTC. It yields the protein CASSPSTTGGETQYF.

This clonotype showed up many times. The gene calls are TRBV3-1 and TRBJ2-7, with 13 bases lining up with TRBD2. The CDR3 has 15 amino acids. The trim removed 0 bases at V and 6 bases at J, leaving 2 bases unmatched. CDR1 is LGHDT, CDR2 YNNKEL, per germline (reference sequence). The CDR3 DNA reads TGTGCCAGCAGCCAAGACGGACTAGCGGGAGCCGAGCAGTACTTC. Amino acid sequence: CASSQDGLAGAEQYF.

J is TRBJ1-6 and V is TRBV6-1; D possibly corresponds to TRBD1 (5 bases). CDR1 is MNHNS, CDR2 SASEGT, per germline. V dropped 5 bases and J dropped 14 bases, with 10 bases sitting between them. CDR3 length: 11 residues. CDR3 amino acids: CASSTGVSLHF. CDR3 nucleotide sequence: TGTGCCAGCAGTACGGGGGTTTCCCTCCACTTT.

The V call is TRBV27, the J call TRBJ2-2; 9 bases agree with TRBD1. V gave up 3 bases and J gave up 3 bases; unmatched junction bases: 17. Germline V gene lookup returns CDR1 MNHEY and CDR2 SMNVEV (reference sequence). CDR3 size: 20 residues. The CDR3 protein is CASSFVRRRVRDRDTGELFF. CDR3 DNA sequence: TGTGCCAGCAGTTTTGTCCGGCGTCGAGTCCGGGACAGGGACACCGGGGAGCTGTTTTTT.